This entry lists 8 T cell receptor beta chains sequenced from one sample in a study of Ad26.COV2.S vaccination and SARS-CoV-2 variants. Assay: immunoSEQ multiplex PCR; the TCRdb copy retains only in-frame clones and omits some. The sample has a few hundred thousand clones, 89% seen once; the top ten hold around 1.9%. Treatment defined: roughly 20 received Ad26.COV2.S at low or high dose, single or two shots; 5 received placebo; per-sample allocation not given. The samples were gathered on day 63 after the first injection of vaccine or placebo. This sample comprised peripheral blood, obtained in a trial of Ad26.COV2.S vaccine versus placebo. These receptors came from a person between 18 and 65 years old who received the Ad26.COV2.S COVID-19 vaccine or a placebo.

This rearrangement joins TRBV9 to TRBJ2-3, with 9 positions matching TRBD2. Germline assignment: CDR1 SGDLS and CDR2 YYNGEE. The CDR3 contains 16 residues. V trimming: 0 bases; J trimming: 8 bases; junction bases outside the gene matches: 10. CDR3 sequence: CASSVEWLAGLRTQYF. The DNA of the CDR3 is TGTGCCAGCAGCGTAGAATGGCTAGCGGGATTGCGTACGCAGTATTTT.

V and J are TRBV13 and TRBJ2-5; possible D gene TRBD1, 5 bases. This CDR3 region has 14 residues. Germline assignment: CDR1 PRHDT and CDR2 FYEKMQ (reference sequence). V gave up 5 bases and J gave up 1 base, with 11 bases separating them. The CDR3 sequence: CASSLRDGQETQYF. The CDR3 region has the DNA TGTGCCAGCAGCCTCAGGGATGGCCAAGAGACCCAGTACTTC.

This clone has a single count. The rearrangement links TRBV27 to TRBJ2-1; D unclear. Trimming stripped 5 bases from V and 6 bases from J, with 14 bases between. This CDR3 has 14 amino acids. Germline-derived CDR1 and CDR2 are MNHEY and SMNVEV (reference sequence). The CDR3 bases are TGTGCCAGCAGTGACCTAAACCCCGTCAATGAGCAGTTCTTC. Its translation: CASSDLNPVNEQFF.

The CDR3 nucleotides read TGCGCCAGCAGCTTGGGCGCAACTAATGAAAAACTGTTTTTT. Its translation is CASSLGATNEKLFF. The V and J genes are TRBV5-1 and TRBJ1-4; D ambiguous. Trimming shortened V by 0 bases and J by 0 bases, and 3 bases separated the two germline ends. The CDR3 has 14 residues. In germline, CDR1 is SGHRS, CDR2 YFSETQ. The variable domain in full, completed from reference TRBV5-1 and TRBJ1-4, reads KAGVTQTPRYLIKTRGQQVTLSCSPISGHRSVSWYQQTPGQGLQFLFEYFSETQRNKGNFPGRFSGRQFSNSRSEMNVSTLELGDSALYLCASSLGATNEKLFFGSGTQLSVL.

The chain carries TRBV5-1 and TRBJ2-7; D gene unclear. The CDR3 length is 14 residues. Germline assignment: CDR1 SGHRS and CDR2 YFSETQ. Deletions cut 0 bases from V and 2 bases from J, with 9 bases between. Here the CDR3 DNA reads TGCGCCAGCAGCTTGGTAGTAGGAACCTACGAGCAGTACTTC. Its translation: CASSLVVGTYEQYF.

The J gene is TRBJ2-7, the V gene TRBV5-1; a weak D match, TRBD1 (6 bases). Germline lookup yields CDR1 SGHRS and CDR2 YFSETQ. The CDR3 has 13 residues. Deletions cut 0 bases from V and 7 bases from J, with 11 bases between. CDR3 region: CASSLGDNGEQYF. The CDR3 DNA reads as TGCGCCAGCAGCTTGGGGGACAACGGGGAGCAGTACTTC. Full variable domain (remainder filled in from reference TRBV5-1 and TRBJ2-7): KAGVTQTPRYLIKTRGQQVTLSCSPISGHRSVSWYQQTPGQGLQFLFEYFSETQRNKGNFPGRFSGRQFSNSRSEMNVSTLELGDSALYLCASSLGDNGEQYFGPGTRLTVT.

The chain joins TRBV3-1 (or the pseudogene TRBV3-2) to TRBJ2-7; the D is unclear. The germline CDR1 and CDR2 sequences are LGHDT and YNNKEL (reference sequence). The germline V and J ends were trimmed by 0 bases and 0 bases, with 15 bases remaining between them. The CDR3 loop spans 17 amino acids. The CDR3 DNA sequence: TGTGCCAGCAGCCAAGACGGCCGACATATCTTCTCCTACGAGCAGTACTTC. Amino acid sequence: CASSQDGRHIFSYEQYF.

The chain joins TRBV7-2 to TRBJ2-7; 13 bases are shared with TRBD2. The CDR3 is 16 residues long. After removal of 1 base from V and 7 bases from J, the junction contained 7 bases not matched to a gene. Germline CDR1 SGHTA, CDR2 FQGNSA. CDR3 protein: CASSLDGTSGIREQYF. For the CDR3, the DNA is TGTGCCAGCAGCTTAGATGGGACTAGCGGGATCAGAGAGCAGTACTTC.